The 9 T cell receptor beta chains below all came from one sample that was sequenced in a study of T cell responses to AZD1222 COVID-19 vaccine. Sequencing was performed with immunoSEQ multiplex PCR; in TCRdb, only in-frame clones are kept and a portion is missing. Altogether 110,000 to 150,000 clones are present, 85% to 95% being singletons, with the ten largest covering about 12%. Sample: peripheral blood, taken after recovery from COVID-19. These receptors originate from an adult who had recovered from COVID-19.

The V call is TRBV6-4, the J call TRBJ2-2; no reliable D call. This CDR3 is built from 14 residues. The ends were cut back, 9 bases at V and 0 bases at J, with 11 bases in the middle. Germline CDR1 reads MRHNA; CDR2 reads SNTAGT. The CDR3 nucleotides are TGTGCCAGGGACGGATTCGCGAACACCGGGGAGCTGTTTTTT. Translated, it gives CARDGFANTGELFF.

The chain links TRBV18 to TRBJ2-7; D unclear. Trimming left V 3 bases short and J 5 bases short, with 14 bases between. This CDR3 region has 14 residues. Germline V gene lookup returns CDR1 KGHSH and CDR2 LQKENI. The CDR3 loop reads CASSPATRYDEQYF. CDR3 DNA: TGTGCCAGCTCACCGGCAACCAGGTACGACGAGCAGTACTTC.

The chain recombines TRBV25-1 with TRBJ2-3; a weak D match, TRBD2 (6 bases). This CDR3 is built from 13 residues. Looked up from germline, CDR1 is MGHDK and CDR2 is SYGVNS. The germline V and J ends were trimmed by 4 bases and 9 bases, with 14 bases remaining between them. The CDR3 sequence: CASSVRESNTQYF. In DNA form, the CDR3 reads TGTGCCAGCAGTGTACGGGAGTCAAACACGCAGTATTTT.

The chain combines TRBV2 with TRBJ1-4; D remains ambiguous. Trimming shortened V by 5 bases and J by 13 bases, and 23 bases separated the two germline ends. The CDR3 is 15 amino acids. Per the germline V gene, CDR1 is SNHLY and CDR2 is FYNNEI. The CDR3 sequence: CASSPRAPAREVLFF. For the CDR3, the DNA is TGTGCCAGCAGTCCCCGGGCCCCTGCACGCGAAGTACTGTTTTTT. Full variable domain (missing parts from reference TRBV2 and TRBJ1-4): EPEVTQTPSHQVTQMGQEVILRCVPISNHLYFYWYRQILGQKVEFLVSFYNNEISEKSEIFDDQFSVERPDGSNFTLKIRSTKLEDSAMYFCASSPRAPAREVLFFGSGTQLSVL.

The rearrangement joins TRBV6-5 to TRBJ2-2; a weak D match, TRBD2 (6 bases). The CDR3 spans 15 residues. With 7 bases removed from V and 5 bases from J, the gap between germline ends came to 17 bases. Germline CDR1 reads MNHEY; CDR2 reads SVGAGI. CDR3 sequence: CASTEAGTGTGELFF. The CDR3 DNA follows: TGTGCCAGCACGGAGGCGGGGACTGGGACCGGGGAGCTGTTTTTT.

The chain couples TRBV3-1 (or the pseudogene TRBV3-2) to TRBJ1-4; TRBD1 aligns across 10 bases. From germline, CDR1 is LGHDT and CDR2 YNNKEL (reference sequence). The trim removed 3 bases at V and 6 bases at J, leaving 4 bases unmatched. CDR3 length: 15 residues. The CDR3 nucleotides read TGTGCCAGCAGCCACCCGGGACAGGGGCATGAAAAACTGTTTTTT. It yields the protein CASSHPGQGHEKLFF.

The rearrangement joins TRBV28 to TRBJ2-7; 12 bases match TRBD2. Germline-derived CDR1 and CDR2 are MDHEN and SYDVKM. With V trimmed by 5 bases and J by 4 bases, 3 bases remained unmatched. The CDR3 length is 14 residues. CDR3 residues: CASSLAGGPYEQYF. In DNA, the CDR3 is TGTGCCAGCAGTCTAGCGGGAGGGCCGTACGAGCAGTACTTC.

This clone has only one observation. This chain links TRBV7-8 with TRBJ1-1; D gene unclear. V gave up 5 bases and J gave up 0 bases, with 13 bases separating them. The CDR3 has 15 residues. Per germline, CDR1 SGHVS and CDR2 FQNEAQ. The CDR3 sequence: CASSSAGLMNTEAFF. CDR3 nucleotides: TGTGCCAGCAGCAGCGCGGGCCTCATGAACACTGAAGCTTTCTTT. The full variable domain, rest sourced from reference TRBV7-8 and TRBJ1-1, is GAGVSQSPRYKVAKRGQDVALRCDPISGHVSLFWYQQALGQGPEFLTYFQNEAQLDKSGLPSDRFFAERPEGSVSTLKIQRTQQEDSAVYLCASSSAGLMNTEAFFGQGTRLTVV.

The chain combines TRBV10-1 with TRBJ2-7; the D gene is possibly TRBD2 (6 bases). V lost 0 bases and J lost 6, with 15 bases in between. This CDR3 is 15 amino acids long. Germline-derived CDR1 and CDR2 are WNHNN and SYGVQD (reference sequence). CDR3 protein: CASSESGWQGGEQYF. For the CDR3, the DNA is TGCGCCAGCAGTGAGTCTGGTTGGCAGGGAGGCGAGCAGTACTTC.